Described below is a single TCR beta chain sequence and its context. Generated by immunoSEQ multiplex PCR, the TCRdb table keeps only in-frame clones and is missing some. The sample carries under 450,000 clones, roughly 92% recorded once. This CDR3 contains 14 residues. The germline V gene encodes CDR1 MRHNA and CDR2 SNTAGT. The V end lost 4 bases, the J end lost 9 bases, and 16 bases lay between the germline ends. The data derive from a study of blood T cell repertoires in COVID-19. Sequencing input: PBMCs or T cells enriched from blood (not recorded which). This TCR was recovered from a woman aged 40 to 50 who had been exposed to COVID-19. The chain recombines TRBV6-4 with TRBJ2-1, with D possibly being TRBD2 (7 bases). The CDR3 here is CASSVLGGPSEQFF. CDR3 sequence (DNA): TGTGCCAGCAGTGTCTTGGGGGGGCCTAGTGAGCAGTTCTTC.